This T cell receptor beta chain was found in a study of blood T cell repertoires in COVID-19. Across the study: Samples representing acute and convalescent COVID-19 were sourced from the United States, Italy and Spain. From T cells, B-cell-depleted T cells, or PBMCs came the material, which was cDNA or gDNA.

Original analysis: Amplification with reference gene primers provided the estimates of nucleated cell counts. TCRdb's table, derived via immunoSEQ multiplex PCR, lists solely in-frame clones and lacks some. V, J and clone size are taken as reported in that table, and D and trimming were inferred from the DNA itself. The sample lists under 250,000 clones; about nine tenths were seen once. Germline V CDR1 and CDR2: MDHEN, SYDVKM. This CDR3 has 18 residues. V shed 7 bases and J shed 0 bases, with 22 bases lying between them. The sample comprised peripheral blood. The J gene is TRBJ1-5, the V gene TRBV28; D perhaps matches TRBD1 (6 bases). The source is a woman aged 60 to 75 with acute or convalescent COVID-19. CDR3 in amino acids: CASTPIWGGTSSNQPQHF. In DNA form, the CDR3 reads TGTGCCAGCACTCCAATATGGGGGGGGACAAGTAGCAATCAGCCCCAGCATTTT.